The subject of this entry is one T cell receptor (beta chain). No antigen is known for it. The CDR3 has 16 residues. CDR1 is MGHRA, CDR2 YSYEKL, per germline. Trimming pared 3 bases from V and 2 bases from J, leaving 17 bases between. With 60 Vbeta and 13 Jbeta primers, the PCR was carried out. Here immunoSEQ multiplex PCR was the method, and the copy in TCRdb shows in-frame clones only, minus some. The profile shows around 160,000 clones, around four fifths of them singletons. The sample comes from a study of cytomegalovirus exposure and HLA in healthy donors. General study findings and limits: Investigators reported 164 TCR beta chains as tied to cytomegalovirus. Later analysis indicated greater clonal expansion among HLA-associated TCR beta chains than among equally common other chains.

Sequencing was performed on PBMCs. This receptor was identified in a man younger than 35 in good health and CMV-seropositive. The rearrangement joins TRBV4-1 to TRBJ2-7; D may be TRBD2 (6 bases). DNA of the CDR3: TGCGCCAGCAGCCAGGTCGACGGAGGGGCCCCCTACGAGCAGTACTTC. Translation: CASSQVDGGAPYEQYF.